The present TCR beta chain was sequenced within a study of T cells expressing NK-cell markers (TCRdb year 2020). About the study as a whole: Three sorted T-cell subsets (CD3+CD56+NKG2C+, CD3+CD56+NKG2C- and CD3+CD56-NKG2C+) from roughly 8 donors had their TCR beta-chain repertoires profiled. Seven of the eight sequenced donors were HCMV-seropositive and one was HCMV-seronegative. The eight sequenced donors were randomly selected healthy volunteers, three men and five women. Illumina HiSeq 2000/2500, MiSeq or NextSeq was used to sequence libraries as 2 x 150 bp reads.

Points on this clonotype: It lacks a known antigen.

The CDR3 has 12 amino acids, counting the end cysteine and phenylalanine. No DNA appears here. Per the germline V gene (reference sequence), LNHNV is the CDR1 and YYDKDF is the CDR2. To determine HCMV serostatus, a commercial ELISA kit was used to detect HCMV-specific IgG in serum. Peripheral blood mononuclear cells were isolated from blood by Ficoll density gradient centrifugation. Sequenced on an Illumina HiSeq 2000. The TCR beta cDNA libraries were made using 5'RACE template switching, a step that added both a universal primer site and unique molecular identifiers. Synthesis of cDNA was primed from the TCR beta constant segment and was followed by two consecutive PCR amplification steps. In the authors' own workflow: MIGEC was used to demultiplex reads and group the reads by UMI, and MiTCR was used to assemble and quantify clonotypes. To exclude erroneous sequences, only TCR cDNA sequences supported by at least two reads were retained. The tcR package was used for downstream repertoire analysis, and clonotypes were matched across fractions by CDR3 nucleotide sequence plus V segment. VDJmatch was used to annotate antigen specificity against VDJdb, with one amino acid substitution allowed in CDR3. TCRdb reprocessed the reads and assigns one entry to each CDR3 protein sequence, leaving out DNA. None of the V and J calls come from the authors' own analysis; TCRdb made them. This sample's table has entries for 350,000 to 400,000 distinct CDR3 sequences. The ten top clones hold roughly a tenth of the sample.

Overall results and qualifications from the work: Those dominant clonotypes were again the most abundant among CD3+CD56-NKG2C+ cells in a handful of donors, at roughly 25-65%. It remained unclear whether the expanded NKG2C-expressing T cell clones were specific for HCMV antigens. In more than five donors, the dominant CD3+CD56+NKG2C+ clonotypes ranked among the top 10 CD8+ clonotypes, making up roughly 1.0-8% of CD8+ T cells.

The receptor chain draws on TRBV15 and TRBJ1-6. The TCR originated in a woman between 50 and 59 years old in good health. Donor details come from another sample of the same person, matched by shared clones. Sequenced material: blood T cells: a sorted CD56 or NKG2C T cell subset, CD4+ or CD8+ T cells, or bulk PBMC T cells (not recorded which). The CDR3 here reads CATTRDNSPLHF.